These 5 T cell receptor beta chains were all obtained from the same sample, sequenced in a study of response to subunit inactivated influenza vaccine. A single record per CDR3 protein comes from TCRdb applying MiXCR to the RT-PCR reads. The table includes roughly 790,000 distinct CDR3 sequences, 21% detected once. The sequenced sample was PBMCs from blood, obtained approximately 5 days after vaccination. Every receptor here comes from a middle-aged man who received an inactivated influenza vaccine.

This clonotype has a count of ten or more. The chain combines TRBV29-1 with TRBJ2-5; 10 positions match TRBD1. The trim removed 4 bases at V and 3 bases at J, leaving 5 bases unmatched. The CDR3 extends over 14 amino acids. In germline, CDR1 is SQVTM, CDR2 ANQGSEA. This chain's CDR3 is CSVGGQGGEETQYF. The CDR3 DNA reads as TGCAGCGTTGGCGGACAGGGGGGGGAAGAGACCCAGTACTTC.

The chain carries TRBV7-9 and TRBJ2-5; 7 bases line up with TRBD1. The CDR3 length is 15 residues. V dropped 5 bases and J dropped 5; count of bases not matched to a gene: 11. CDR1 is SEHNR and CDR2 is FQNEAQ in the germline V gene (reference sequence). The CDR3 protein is CASSKLIGGAETQYF. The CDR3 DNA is TGTGCCAGCAGCAAGTTAATAGGGGGCGCGGAGACCCAGTACTTC.

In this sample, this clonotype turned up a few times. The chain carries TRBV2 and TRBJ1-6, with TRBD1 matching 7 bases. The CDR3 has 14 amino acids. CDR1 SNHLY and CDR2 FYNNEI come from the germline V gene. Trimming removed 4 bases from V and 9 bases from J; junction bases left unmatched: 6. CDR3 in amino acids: CASSAGTAVSPLHF. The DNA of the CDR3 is TGTGCCAGCAGTGCCGGGACAGCGGTTTCACCCCTCCACTTT. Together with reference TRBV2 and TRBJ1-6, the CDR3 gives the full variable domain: EPEVTQTPSHQVTQMGQEVILRCVPISNHLYFYWYRQILGQKVEFLVSFYNNEISEKSEIFDDQFSVERPDGSNFTLKIRSTKLEDSAMYFCASSAGTAVSPLHFGNGTRLTVT.

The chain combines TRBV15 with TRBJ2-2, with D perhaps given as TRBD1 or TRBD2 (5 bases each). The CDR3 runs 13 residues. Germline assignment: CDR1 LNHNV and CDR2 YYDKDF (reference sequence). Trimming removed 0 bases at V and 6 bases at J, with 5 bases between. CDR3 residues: CATSREGAGELFF. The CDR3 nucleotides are TGTGCCACCAGCAGAGAGGGGGCCGGGGAGCTGTTTTTT. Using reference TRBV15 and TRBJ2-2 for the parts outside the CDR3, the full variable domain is DAMVIQNPRYQVTQFGKPVTLSCSQTLNHNVMYWYQQKSSQAPKLLFHYYDKDFNNEADTPDNFQSRRPNTSFCFLDIRSPGLGDTAMYLCATSREGAGELFFGEGSRLTVL.

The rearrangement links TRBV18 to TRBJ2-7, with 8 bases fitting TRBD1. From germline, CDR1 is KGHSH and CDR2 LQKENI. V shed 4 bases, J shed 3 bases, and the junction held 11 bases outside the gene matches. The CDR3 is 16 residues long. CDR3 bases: TGTGCCAGCTCACACGGCCTGACAGGGGCTCTCTACGAGCAGTACTTC. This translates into CASSHGLTGALYEQYF.